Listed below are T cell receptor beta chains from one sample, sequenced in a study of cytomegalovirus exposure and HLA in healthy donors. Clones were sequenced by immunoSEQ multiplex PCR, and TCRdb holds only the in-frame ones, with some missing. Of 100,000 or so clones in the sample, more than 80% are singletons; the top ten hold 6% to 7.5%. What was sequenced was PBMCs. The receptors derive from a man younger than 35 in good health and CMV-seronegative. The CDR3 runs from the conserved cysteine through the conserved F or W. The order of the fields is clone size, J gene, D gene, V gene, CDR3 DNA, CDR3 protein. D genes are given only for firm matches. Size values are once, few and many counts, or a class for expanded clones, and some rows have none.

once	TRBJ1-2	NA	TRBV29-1	TGCAGCGTTGAACTGGGGGCGCGAAATGGCTACACCTTC	CSVELGARNGYTF
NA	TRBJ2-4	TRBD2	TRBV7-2	TGTGCCAGCAGCCCCTCGGAGCGGGAGATCGGTGCCAAAAACATTCAGTACTTC	CASSPSEREIGAKNIQYF
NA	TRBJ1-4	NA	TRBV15	TGTGCCACCAGCAGCGTACTCAATGAAAAACTGTTTTTT	CATSSVLNEKLFF
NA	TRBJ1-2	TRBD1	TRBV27	TGTGCCAGCCGAACCCCGGACAGGCTAAACTATGGCTACACCTTC	CASRTPDRLNYGYTF
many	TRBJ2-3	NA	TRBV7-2	TGTGCCAGCAGCTTATCGGCGGGCACAGATACGCAGTATTTT	CASSLSAGTDTQYF
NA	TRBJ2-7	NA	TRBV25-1	TGTGCCAGCAGTGGGGCCCCCCGGAGGTTCGAGCAGTACTTC	CASSGAPRRFEQYF
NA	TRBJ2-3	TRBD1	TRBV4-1	TGCGCCAGCAGCCAAGATAGGGACAGAGTCAATACGCAGTATTTT	CASSQDRDRVNTQYF
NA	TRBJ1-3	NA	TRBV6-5	TGTGCCAGCAGTCGTGGACAGACAGGAAACACCATATATTTT	CASSRGQTGNTIYF
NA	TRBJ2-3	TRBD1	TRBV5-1	TGCGCCAGCAGTTCGACAGGGGGATGGGTGAATACGCAGTATTTT	CASSSTGGWVNTQYF
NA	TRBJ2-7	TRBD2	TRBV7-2	TGTGCCAGCAGCTCCCAGCGGGGCAACGAGCAGTACTTC	CASSSQRGNEQYF
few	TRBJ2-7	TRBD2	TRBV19	TGTGCCAGTCAAGTTAAGCCGGGAGGCTCCTACGAGCAGTACTTC	CASQVKPGGSYEQYF
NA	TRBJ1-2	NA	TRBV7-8	TGTGCCAGCAGCCACGCCAGACAATGGGGGGATGGCTATGGCTACACCTTC	CASSHARQWGDGYGYTF
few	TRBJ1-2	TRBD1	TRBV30	TGTGCCTGGAGTCTAGACAGGGGGTCGGGCTACACCTTC	CAWSLDRGSGYTF
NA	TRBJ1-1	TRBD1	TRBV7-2	TGTGCCAGCAGCTCCCCCGGGACAGGGAGTACTGAAGCTTTCTTT	CASSSPGTGSTEAFF
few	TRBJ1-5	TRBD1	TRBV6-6	TGTGCCAGCAGGGTGACAGGGGACCAGCCCCAGCATTTT	CASRVTGDQPQHF
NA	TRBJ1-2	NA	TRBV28	TGTGCCAGCAGTCGCGGGGGGATCTATGGCTACACCTTC	CASSRGGIYGYTF
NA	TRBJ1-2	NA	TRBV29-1	TGCAGCGTTGTGCAGGGAGGCTACACCTTC	CSVVQGGYTF
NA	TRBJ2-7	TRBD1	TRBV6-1	TGTGCCAGCAGTGACCGCGACAGGGGGTACGATTACGAGCAGTACTTC	CASSDRDRGYDYEQYF
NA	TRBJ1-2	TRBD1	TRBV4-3	TGCGCCAGCAGCCATGGGACAGCTACCCTTCTAAATGGCTACACCTTC	CASSHGTATLLNGYTF
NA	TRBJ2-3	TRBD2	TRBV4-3	TGCGCCAGCAGCCAAGCTACCCTCGGACTAGCCGTTCCAGATACGCAGTATTTT	CASSQATLGLAVPDTQYF
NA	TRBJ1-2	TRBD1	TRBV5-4	TGTGCCAGCAGCCCACAGGGGGCAGGCTATGGCTACACCTTC	CASSPQGAGYGYTF
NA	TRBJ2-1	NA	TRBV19	TGTGCCAGTAGTACTTTATCAGGGGTCGAGCAGTTCTTC	CASSTLSGVEQFF
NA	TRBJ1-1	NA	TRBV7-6	TGTGCCAGCAGCATCGGAGTGGGGGGTGAAGCTTTCTTT	CASSIGVGGEAFF
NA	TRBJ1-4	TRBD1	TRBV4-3	TGCGCCAGCAGCCAAGATGACAGGGTACCCTATGAAAAACTGTTTTTT	CASSQDDRVPYEKLFF
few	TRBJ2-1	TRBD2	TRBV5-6	TGTGCCAGCAGCTCCACGGGACTAGCGGGAGCGGATGAGCAGTTCTTC	CASSSTGLAGADEQFF
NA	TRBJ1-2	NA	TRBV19	TGTGCCAGTAGTATAGGCAGGGATGGCTACACCTTC	CASSIGRDGYTF
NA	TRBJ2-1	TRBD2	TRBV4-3	TGCGCCAGCAGCCACTTACTAGCGGGAGGGCCTTACAATGAGCAGTTCTTC	CASSHLLAGGPYNEQFF
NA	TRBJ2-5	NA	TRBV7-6	TGTGCCAGCAGCTTAGGACAGCAAGAGACCCAGTACTTC	CASSLGQQETQYF
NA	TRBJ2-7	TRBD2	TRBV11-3	TGTGCCAGCTCGCGGCGGGAGTCCCACGAGCAGTACTTC	CASSRRESHEQYF
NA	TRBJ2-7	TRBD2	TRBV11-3	TGTGCCAGCAGCTTAGGTCTAGCGGGAATGCGCTACGAGCAGTACTTC	CASSLGLAGMRYEQYF
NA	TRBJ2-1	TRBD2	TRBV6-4	TGTGCCAGCAGTGACTCTAGCGGGAGGGGATACAATGAGCAGTTCTTC	CASSDSSGRGYNEQFF
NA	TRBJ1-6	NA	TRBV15	TGTGCCACCAGCAGATTTCAGGGGCCAGACTCACCCCTCCACTTT	CATSRFQGPDSPLHF
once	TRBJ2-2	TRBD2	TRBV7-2	TGTGCCAGCAGGGGTCAGGCGGGAGGCACCGGGGAGCTGTTTTTT	CASRGQAGGTGELFF
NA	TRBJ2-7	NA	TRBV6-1	TGTGCCAGCACGGCGGCTCGGAAAAGCTACGAGCAGTACTTC	CASTAARKSYEQYF
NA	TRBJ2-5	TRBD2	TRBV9	TGTGCCAGCAGCGTAGGCGGGAGTGGCGAGACCCAGTACTTC	CASSVGGSGETQYF
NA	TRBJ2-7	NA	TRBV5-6	TGTGCCAGCAGCTTGCCTCCGTCCCGCGGGGCCACCTACGAGCAGTACTTC	CASSLPPSRGATYEQYF
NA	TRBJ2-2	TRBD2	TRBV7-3	TGTGCCAGCAGCGCGGGGGGCTCCGGGGAGCTGTTTTTT	CASSAGGSGELFF
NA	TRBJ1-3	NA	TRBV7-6	TGTGCCAGCAGCTCCACAGGACAGTTCTCTGGAAACACCATATATTTT	CASSSTGQFSGNTIYF
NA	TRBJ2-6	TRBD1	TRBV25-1	TGTGCCAGCAGTGGAGGACAGGGTTTCTCTGGGGCCAACGTCCTGACTTTC	CASSGGQGFSGANVLTF
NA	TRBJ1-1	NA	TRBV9	TGTGCCAGCAGCGGAACAGGGTGGGACACTGAAGCTTTCTTT	CASSGTGWDTEAFF
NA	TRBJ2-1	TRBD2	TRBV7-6	TGTGCCAGCAGCTTACCCCTCCGAGGGACCACTAGCGGTAGCTCCTACAATGAGCAGTTCTTC	CASSLPLRGTTSGSSYNEQFF
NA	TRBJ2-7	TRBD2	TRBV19	TGTGCCAGTACCCCGGGGCGGGAGGGCCCTCTTTCCTACGAGCAGTACTTC	CASTPGREGPLSYEQYF
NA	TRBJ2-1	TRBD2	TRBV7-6	TGTGCCAGCAGCTCCGGGACTAGCGGGAGGGCCAGGTTAGGAGAGCAGTTCTTC	CASSSGTSGRARLGEQFF
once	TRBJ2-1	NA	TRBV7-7	TGTGCTAGCAGCTTAGGGCTTTACAATGAGCAGTTCTTC	CASSLGLYNEQFF
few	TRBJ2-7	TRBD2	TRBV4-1	TGCGCCAGCAGCCAAGATCAGGAGACTAGCGTATACTACGAGCAGTACTTC	CASSQDQETSVYYEQYF
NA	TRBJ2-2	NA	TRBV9	TGTGCCAGCAGCGAATTGGACAGGAACACCGGGGAGCTGTTTTTT	CASSELDRNTGELFF
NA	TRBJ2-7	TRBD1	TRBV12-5	TGTGCTAGTGGTCCCTGGACAGGGACCTACGAGCAGTACTTC	CASGPWTGTYEQYF
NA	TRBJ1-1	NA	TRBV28	TGTGCCAGCACCTCGCCGGGACATCCGAACACTGAAGCTTTCTTT	CASTSPGHPNTEAFF
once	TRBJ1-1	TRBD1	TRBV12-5	TGTGCTAGTGGTACCTTGCTAGGACAGGGGGGGGGCACTGAAGCTTTCTTT	CASGTLLGQGGGTEAFF
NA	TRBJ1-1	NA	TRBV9	TGTGCCAGCAGCGTACTAGGGGGTGACGGTGAAGCTTTCTTT	CASSVLGGDGEAFF
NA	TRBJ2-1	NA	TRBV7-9	TGTTCCAGCAGCTCGAAGACAGACCGAAGCTCCTACAATGAGCAGTTCTTC	CSSSSKTDRSSYNEQFF
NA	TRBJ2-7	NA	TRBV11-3	TGTGCCAGCAGCCGACCCGGGTTACTCTACGAGCAGTACTTC	CASSRPGLLYEQYF
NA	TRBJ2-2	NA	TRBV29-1	TGCAGCGTTGAAGGGGCTAGGGAGCTGTTTTTT	CSVEGARELFF